This T cell receptor beta chain derives from a study of blood T cell repertoires in COVID-19. The data were produced by immunoSEQ multiplex PCR, yet TCRdb's version contains in-frame clones alone and is incomplete. This table holds 55,000 to 65,000 clones, 75% to 90% found once. Seattle patients were enrolled during active infection and followed longitudinally. CDR3 size: 14 residues. V shed 4 bases and J shed 5 bases, with 15 bases lying between them. Germline CDR1 and CDR2: SGDLS and YYNGEE. The sequenced material came from peripheral blood. The source of this sequence is a man aged 25 to 40 with COVID-19, enrolled during active disease. This chain uses TRBV9 with TRBJ1-1; no reliable D call. CDR3 in amino acids: CASSPTGAGTEAFF. The CDR3 DNA follows: TGTGCCAGCAGCCCGACTGGCGCGGGAACTGAAGCTTTCTTT. Drawing the rest from reference TRBV9 and TRBJ1-1, the complete variable domain is DSGVTQTPKHLITATGQRVTLRCSPRSGDLSVYWYQQSLDQGLQFLIQYYNGEERAKGNILERFSAQQFPDLHSELNLSSLELGDSALYFCASSPTGAGTEAFFGQGTRLTVV.